This passage covers 26 T cell receptor beta chains from one sample sequenced in a study of CD8+ T cells in alopecia areata. Stated treatment: oral pan-JAK inhibitor, 5-10 mg twice daily. Extraction and reverse transcription of RNA yielded cDNA as the sequencing template. Assay: immunoSEQ multiplex PCR; the TCRdb copy retains only in-frame clones and omits some. Of roughly 110,000 clones in the sample, roughly 89% were seen once. The specimen comprised CD8+ T cells sorted from blood, sampled at week 24, from a patient treated with tofacitinib. The receptor set was obtained from a human donor with alopecia areata.

The V and J genes are TRBV29-1 and TRBJ1-2, with 9 bases identical to TRBD1. With V trimmed by 5 bases and J by 4 bases, 8 bases remained unmatched. The CDR3 is made up of 14 amino acids. The germline V gene encodes CDR1 SQVTM and CDR2 ANQGSEA. Written as DNA, the CDR3 is TGCAGCGTTCTAGGGACAGGGAGGGGCTATGGCTACACCTTC. It specifies CSVLGTGRGYGYTF.

V usage is TRBV7-9 and J usage is TRBJ2-1; D gene uncertain. Germline lookup yields CDR1 SEHNR and CDR2 FQNEAQ (reference sequence). The CDR3 is made up of 12 amino acids. V lost 3 bases to trimming and J lost 6 bases, with 6 bases between them. The CDR3 region has the DNA TGTGCCAGCAGCTTTAGTGGCAATGAGCAGTTCTTC. Protein sequence: CASSFSGNEQFF.

This rearrangement joins TRBV2 to TRBJ1-6, with 7 bases identical to TRBD1. This CDR3 has 18 amino acids. Losses at the gene ends were 6 bases for V and 0 bases for J; bases not matched to a gene: 11. CDR1 and CDR2 from the germline V gene are SNHLY and FYNNEI. This chain's CDR3 is CASSAAPGQSSYNSPLHF. Written as DNA, the CDR3 is TGTGCCAGCAGCGCCGCACCGGGACAGAGCTCCTATAATTCACCCCTCCACTTT. The variable domain in full, completed from reference TRBV2 and TRBJ1-6, reads EPEVTQTPSHQVTQMGQEVILRCVPISNHLYFYWYRQILGQKVEFLVSFYNNEISEKSEIFDDQFSVERPDGSNFTLKIRSTKLEDSAMYFCASSAAPGQSSYNSPLHFGNGTRLTVT.

The CDR3 here is CSARFAYGYTF. CDR3 DNA sequence: TGCAGTGCTCGATTTGCATATGGCTACACCTTC. The chain couples TRBV20-1 to TRBJ1-2; D is unresolved. Germline CDR1 and CDR2: DFQATT and SNEGSKA (reference sequence). The CDR3 has 11 amino acids. The ends were cut back, 5 bases at V and 5 bases at J, with 9 bases in the middle.

The chain joins TRBV7-2 to TRBJ1-2, with D uncertain. CDR3 length equals 17 residues. From germline, CDR1 is SGHTA and CDR2 FQGNSA. V lost 3 bases and J 2 bases, leaving 19 bases between the germline ends. In DNA form, the CDR3 reads TGTGCCAGCAGCTTTCCCCTAGAGTTAGATGAGAACTATGGCTACACCTTC. This encodes CASSFPLELDENYGYTF.

CDR3 in DNA: TGTGCCAGCAGTACGTCCGGGACTATCAATGAGCAGTTCTTC. This encodes CASSTSGTINEQFF. This sequence joins TRBV6-5 and TRBJ2-1, with 7 bases fitting TRBD2. The CDR3 consists of 14 residues. The V and J ends lost 5 bases and 6 bases, in that order; junction bases with no gene match: 7. CDR1 and CDR2 (germline): MNHEY, SVGAGI.

The chain couples TRBV14 to TRBJ2-3, with 8 bases matching TRBD1. V lost 4 bases, J lost 3 bases, and 9 bases stayed unmatched. The CDR3 has 16 amino acids. From germline, CDR1 is SGHDN and CDR2 FVKESK. The CDR3, as DNA: TGTGCCAGCAGCCCCGGGACAGGAGGTGGGACAGATACGCAGTATTTT. Its translation: CASSPGTGGGTDTQYF.

The chain is built from TRBV6-1 and TRBJ1-1; D remains ambiguous. Deletions cut 7 bases from V and 4 bases from J, with 16 bases between. The CDR3 runs 14 residues. Looked up from germline, CDR1 is MNHNS and CDR2 is SASEGT. The CDR3: CASTGSWSSTEAFF. The CDR3 bases are TGTGCCAGCACGGGGAGTTGGTCGAGCACTGAAGCTTTCTTT.

This chain links TRBV6-5 with TRBJ2-5; TRBD1 is a possible D gene (5 bases). CDR3 length: 12 residues. Germline CDR1 MNHEY, CDR2 SVGAGI. V lost 6 bases and J lost 5, with 10 bases in between. The CDR3 spells CASRGAEETQYF. The CDR3 bases are TGTGCCAGCAGAGGGGCCGAGGAGACCCAGTACTTC.

The rearrangement links TRBV11-3 to TRBJ2-5; D is possibly TRBD2 (6 bases). The CDR3 runs to 15 residues. V lost 2 bases to trimming and J lost 5 bases, with 15 bases between them. CDR1 is SGHNT and CDR2 is YENEEA in the germline V gene. Here the CDR3 reads CASSLLTSPRETQYF. The CDR3 DNA reads as TGTGCCAGCAGCTTACTTACTAGCCCTCGGGAGACCCAGTACTTC.

V is TRBV7-2 and J is TRBJ2-5; D is perhaps TRBD2 (6 bases). Trimming stripped 4 bases from V and 5 bases from J, with 20 bases between. The length of the CDR3 is 16 residues. CDR1 and CDR2 from the germline V gene are SGHTA and FQGNSA. In DNA, the CDR3 is TGTGCCAGCAGCTCCCCACTAGCCGGGACGGCGGAGACCCAGTACTTC. As protein: CASSSPLAGTAETQYF. Drawing the rest from reference TRBV7-2 and TRBJ2-5, the complete variable domain is GAGVSQSPSNKVTEKGKDVELRCDPISGHTALYWYRQSLGQGLEFLIYFQGNSAPDKSGLPSDRFSAERTGGSVSTLTIQRTQQEDSAVYLCASSSPLAGTAETQYFGPGTRLLVL.

The V and J genes are TRBV7-9 and TRBJ2-3, with D maybe TRBD2 (5 bases). The CDR3 has 14 residues. Trimming removed 1 base at V and 4 bases at J, with 9 bases between. CDR1 is SEHNR and CDR2 is FQNEAQ in the germline V gene (reference sequence). The CDR3 bases are TGTGCCAGCAGCTTAGGAGAGGGCCCAGATACGCAGTATTTT. Its translation: CASSLGEGPDTQYF.

There are a few counts of this clone. This chain links TRBV4-1 with TRBJ1-5; 7 nucleotides line up with TRBD1. V shed 1 base and J 2 bases; nucleotides not matched to a gene: 8. The CDR3 length is 17 residues. Germline V gene sequence: CDR1 MGHRA, CDR2 YSYEKL. The CDR3 spells CASSQAQGGAGNQPQHF. CDR3 DNA sequence: TGCGCCAGCAGCCAAGCGCAAGGGGGCGCAGGCAATCAGCCCCAGCATTTT.

The genes are TRBV4-1 and TRBJ2-2, with D possibly being TRBD2 (5 bases). Germline V gene data show CDR1 as MGHRA and CDR2 as YSYEKL. Trimming shortened V by 4 bases and J by 7 bases, and 13 bases separated the two germline ends. This CDR3 contains 14 residues. This chain's CDR3 is CASSREGLIGELFF. The CDR3 DNA sequence: TGCGCCAGCAGCCGAGAGGGTTTAATCGGGGAGCTGTTTTTT.

V usage is TRBV5-4 and J usage is TRBJ1-2; D ambiguous. The CDR3 consists of 14 residues. The V gene's germline CDR1 is SGHNT and CDR2 YYREEE (reference sequence). Trimming stripped 0 bases from V and 3 bases from J, with 9 bases between. CDR3 sequence: CASSLEVEDYGYTF. The CDR3 DNA is TGTGCCAGCAGCTTGGAGGTGGAAGACTATGGCTACACCTTC. Variable domain in full (rest from reference TRBV5-4 and TRBJ1-2): ETGVTQSPTHLIKTRGQQVTLRCSSQSGHNTVSWYQQALGQGPQFIFQYYREEENGRGNFPPRFSGLQFPNYSSELNVNALELDDSALYLCASSLEVEDYGYTFGSGTRLTVV.

This clone appeared a single time. The rearrangement joins TRBV28 to TRBJ2-7; D is uncertain. The V end lost 5 bases, the J end lost 2 bases, and 4 bases lay between the germline ends. Germline-derived CDR1 and CDR2 are MDHEN and SYDVKM. The CDR3 has 11 residues. CDR3 in amino acids: CASSTAYEQYF. CDR3 DNA: TGTGCCAGCAGTACAGCCTACGAGCAGTACTTC.

V usage is TRBV27 and J usage is TRBJ1-2, with no clear D. The germline V gene encodes CDR1 MNHEY and CDR2 SMNVEV (reference sequence). V was cut by 5 bases and J by 5 bases, with 15 bases left in between. This CDR3 region has 14 residues. The CDR3 DNA follows: TGTGCCAGCAGTCCAACCCCCGTTGGGTATGGCTACACCTTC. This translates into CASSPTPVGYGYTF.

The chain links TRBV4-2 to TRBJ2-7; weak D call: TRBD1 (5 bases). From germline, CDR1 is LGHNA and CDR2 YNFKEQ. The CDR3 is made up of 15 amino acids. V lost 0 bases, J lost 4 bases, and 13 bases lay in between. This CDR3 is CASSQEPAGIYEQYF. CDR3 sequence (DNA): TGTGCCAGCAGCCAAGAGCCGGCAGGGATTTACGAGCAGTACTTC.

This clone has only one observation. The J gene is TRBJ2-7, the V gene TRBV4-1, with D uncertain. CDR1 and CDR2 (germline): MGHRA, YSYEKL. Deletions cut 3 bases from V and 2 bases from J, with 11 bases between. CDR3 length: 14 residues. CDR3 sequence reads: CASSQGLGTYEQYF. CDR3 DNA sequence: TGCGCCAGCAGCCAGGGTCTGGGAACCTACGAGCAGTACTTC.

The V and J genes are TRBV7-9 and TRBJ1-5; no reliable D call. V was cut by 2 bases and J by 1 base, with 9 bases left in between. Germline CDR1 reads SEHNR; CDR2 reads FQNEAQ (reference sequence). The CDR3 consists of 15 residues. CDR3 DNA: TGTGCCAGCAGCTTATCGGCTGTGAGCAATCAGCCCCAGCATTTT. Its translation: CASSLSAVSNQPQHF.

The V call is TRBV7-6, the J call TRBJ2-5, with D perhaps matching TRBD1 (7 bases). Germline values: CDR1 SGHVS, CDR2 FNYEAQ. Trimming took off 3 bases at V and 2 bases at J, with 13 bases between the two ends. The CDR3 has 15 residues. CDR3 in amino acids: CASSLGAGGQETQYF. For the CDR3, the DNA is TGTGCCAGCAGCTTGGGGGCAGGGGGGCAAGAGACCCAGTACTTC.

The chain uses TRBV29-1 and TRBJ2-5; 8 bases fit TRBD2. The CDR3 is made up of 17 amino acids. Germline V gene lookup returns CDR1 SQVTM and CDR2 ANQGSEA. With 0 bases clipped from V and 0 bases from J, the junction kept 9 bases outside the gene matches. The CDR3 DNA sequence: TGCAGCGTTGAAGATGGGGAAGCGGGGGAGTACCAAGAGACCCAGTACTTC. It is translated as CSVEDGEAGEYQETQYF.

The chain links TRBV27 to TRBJ2-2; the D gene is possibly TRBD2 (6 bases). Germline CDR1 MNHEY, CDR2 SMNVEV (reference sequence). The V end was cut by 4 bases, the J end by 5 bases, with 17 bases between. The CDR3 is made up of 16 amino acids. The CDR3: CASSSGTLGLTGELFF. DNA for the CDR3: TGTGCCAGCAGTTCCGGGACTTTGGGACTTACCGGGGAGCTGTTTTTT.

This chain connects TRBV4-1 to TRBJ2-7; D possibly matches TRBD1 or TRBD2 (5 bases each). This CDR3 has 16 residues. Germline V gene sequence: CDR1 MGHRA, CDR2 YSYEKL. The germline V and J ends were trimmed by 0 bases and 4 bases, with 16 bases remaining between them. The CDR3 loop reads CASSQDGDGGAYEQYF. The CDR3 bases are TGCGCCAGCAGCCAAGATGGGGACGGAGGCGCATACGAGCAGTACTTC.

This clone appeared once. The J gene is TRBJ2-7, the V gene TRBV7-9, with D tentatively TRBD1 (5 bases). Germline V gives CDR1 SEHNR, CDR2 FQNEAQ (reference sequence). The CDR3 is 15 residues long. V lost 1 base, J lost 9 bases, and 19 bases lay in between. The DNA for the CDR3 is TGTGCCAGCAGCTTAGTTTCCACAGGCGGCTCTGGGCAGTACTTC. Amino acids: CASSLVSTGGSGQYF.

The rearrangement joins TRBV7-2 to TRBJ2-7; the D call may be TRBD1 or TRBD2 (5 bases each). The CDR3 covers 15 residues. V was cut by 1 base and J by 4 bases, with 14 bases left in between. Germline V CDR1 and CDR2: SGHTA, FQGNSA. The CDR3 is CASSLGVGTSYEQYF. For the CDR3, the DNA is TGTGCCAGCAGCTTAGGCGTGGGGACCTCTTACGAGCAGTACTTC.